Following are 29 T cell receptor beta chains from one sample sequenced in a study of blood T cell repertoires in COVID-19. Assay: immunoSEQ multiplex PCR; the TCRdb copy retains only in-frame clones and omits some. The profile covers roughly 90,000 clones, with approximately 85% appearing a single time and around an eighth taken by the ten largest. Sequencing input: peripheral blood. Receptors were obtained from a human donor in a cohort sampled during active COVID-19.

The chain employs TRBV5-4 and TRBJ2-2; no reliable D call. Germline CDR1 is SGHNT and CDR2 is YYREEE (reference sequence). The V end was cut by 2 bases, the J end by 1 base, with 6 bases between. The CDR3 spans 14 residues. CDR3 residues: CASSFNKNTGELFF. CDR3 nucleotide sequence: TGTGCCAGCAGCTTCAACAAGAACACCGGGGAGCTGTTTTTT.

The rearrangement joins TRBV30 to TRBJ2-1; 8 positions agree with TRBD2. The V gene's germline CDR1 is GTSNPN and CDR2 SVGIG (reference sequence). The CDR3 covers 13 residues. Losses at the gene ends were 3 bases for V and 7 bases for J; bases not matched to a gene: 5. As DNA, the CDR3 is TGTGCCTGGAGGCTAGCGGGTTTGAATGAGCAGTTCTTC. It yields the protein CAWRLAGLNEQFF. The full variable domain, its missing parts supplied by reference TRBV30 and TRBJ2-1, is SQTIHQWPATLVQPVGSPLSLECTVEGTSNPNLYWYRQAAGRGLQLLFYSVGIGQISSEVPQNLSASRPQDRQFILSSKKLLLSDSGFYLCAWRLAGLNEQFFGPGTRLTVL.

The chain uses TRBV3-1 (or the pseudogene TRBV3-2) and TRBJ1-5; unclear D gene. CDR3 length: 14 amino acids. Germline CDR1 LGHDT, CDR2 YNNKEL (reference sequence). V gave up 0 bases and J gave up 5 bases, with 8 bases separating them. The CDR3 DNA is TGTGCCAGCAGCCAAGATCCGGGGTATCAGCCCCAGCATTTT. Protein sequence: CASSQDPGYQPQHF.

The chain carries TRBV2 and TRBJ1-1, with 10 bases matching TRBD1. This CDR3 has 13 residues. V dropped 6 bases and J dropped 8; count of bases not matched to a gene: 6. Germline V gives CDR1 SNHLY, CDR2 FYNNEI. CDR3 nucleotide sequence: TGTGCCAGCAGACCCCGGGACAGGGGAGAAGCTTTCTTT. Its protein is CASRPRDRGEAFF.

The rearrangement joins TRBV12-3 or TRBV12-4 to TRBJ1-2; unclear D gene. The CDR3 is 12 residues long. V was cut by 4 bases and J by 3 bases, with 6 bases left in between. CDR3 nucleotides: TGTGCCAGCAGTTATACGGACTATGGCTACACCTTC. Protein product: CASSYTDYGYTF.

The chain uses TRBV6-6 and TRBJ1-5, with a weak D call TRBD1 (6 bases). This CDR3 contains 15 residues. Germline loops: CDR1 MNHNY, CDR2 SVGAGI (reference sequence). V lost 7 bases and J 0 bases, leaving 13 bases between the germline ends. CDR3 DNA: TGTGCCAGCACCGACGGACAGCATAGCAATCAGCCCCAGCATTTT. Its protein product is CASTDGQHSNQPQHF.

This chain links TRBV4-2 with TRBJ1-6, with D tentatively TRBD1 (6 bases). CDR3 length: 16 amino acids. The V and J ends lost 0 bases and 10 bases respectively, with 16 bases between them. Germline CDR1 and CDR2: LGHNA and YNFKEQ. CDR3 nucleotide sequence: TGTGCCAGCAGCCAAGAAGTAGGGGGGGGCAGGTCACCCCTCCACTTT. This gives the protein CASSQEVGGGRSPLHF.

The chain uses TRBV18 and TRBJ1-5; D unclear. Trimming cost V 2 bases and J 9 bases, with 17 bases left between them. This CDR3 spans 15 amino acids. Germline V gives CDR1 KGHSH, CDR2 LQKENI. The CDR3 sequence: CASSPSQDSALPQHF. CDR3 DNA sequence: TGTGCCAGCTCACCATCTCAAGACTCCGCTCTGCCCCAGCATTTT.

CDR3 nucleotides: TGTGCCAGCAGCCGGCGGGTAAACTATGGCTACACCTTC. Its translation is CASSRRVNYGYTF. V gene TRBV5-8 combines with J gene TRBJ1-2, with D hard to call. Trimming removed 4 bases at V and 2 bases at J, with 9 bases between. CDR3 length: 13 amino acids. Per the germline V gene, CDR1 is SGHTS and CDR2 is YDEGEE.

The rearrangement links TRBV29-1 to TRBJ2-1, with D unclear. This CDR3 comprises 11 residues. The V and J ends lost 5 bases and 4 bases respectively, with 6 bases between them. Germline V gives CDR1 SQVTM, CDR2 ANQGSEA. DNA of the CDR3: TGCAGCGTTTCCCAATACAATGAGCAGTTCTTC. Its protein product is CSVSQYNEQFF.

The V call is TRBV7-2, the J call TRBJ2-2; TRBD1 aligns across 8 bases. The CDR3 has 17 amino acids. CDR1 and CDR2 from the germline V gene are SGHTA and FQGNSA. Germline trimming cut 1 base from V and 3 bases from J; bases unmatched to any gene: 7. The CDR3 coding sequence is TGTGCCAGCAGCTTAGGACCACAGGGGGTGGACACCGGGGAGCTGTTTTTT. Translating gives CASSLGPQGVDTGELFF.

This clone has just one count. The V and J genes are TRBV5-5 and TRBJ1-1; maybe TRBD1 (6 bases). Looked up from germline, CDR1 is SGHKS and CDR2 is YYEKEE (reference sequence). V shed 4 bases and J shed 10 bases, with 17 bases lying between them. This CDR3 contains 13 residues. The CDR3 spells CASSQQGYQSAFF. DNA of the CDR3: TGTGCCAGCAGCCAACAGGGCTATCAGTCAGCTTTCTTT.

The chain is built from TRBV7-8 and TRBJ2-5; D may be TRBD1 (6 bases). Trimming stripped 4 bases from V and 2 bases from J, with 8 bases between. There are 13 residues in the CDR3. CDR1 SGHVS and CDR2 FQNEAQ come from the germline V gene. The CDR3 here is CASSWQGQETQYF. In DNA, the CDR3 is TGTGCCAGCAGCTGGCAGGGGCAAGAGACCCAGTACTTC.

The CDR3 DNA sequence: TGTGCCAGCAGGGGCGGGGCTCGCCCCGCAGATACGCAGTATTTT. Protein: CASRGGARPADTQYF. The V gene is TRBV2, the J gene TRBJ2-3; weak D call: TRBD2 (6 bases). Trimming took off 6 bases at V and 4 bases at J, with 17 bases between the two ends. Germline V gene data show CDR1 as SNHLY and CDR2 as FYNNEI. This CDR3 is 15 amino acids long.

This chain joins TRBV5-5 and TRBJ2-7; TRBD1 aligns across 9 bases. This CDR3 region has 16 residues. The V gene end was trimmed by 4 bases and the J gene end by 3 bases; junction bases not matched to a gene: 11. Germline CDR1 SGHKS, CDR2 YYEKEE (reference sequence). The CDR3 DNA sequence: TGTGCCAGCAGCATCACACCCGGGACAGGGCGCTACGAGCAGTACTTC. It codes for CASSITPGTGRYEQYF.

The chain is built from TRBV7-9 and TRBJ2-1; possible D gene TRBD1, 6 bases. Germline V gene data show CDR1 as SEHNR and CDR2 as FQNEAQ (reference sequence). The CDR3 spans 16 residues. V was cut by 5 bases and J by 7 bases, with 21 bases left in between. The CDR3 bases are TGTGCCAGCAGCACCGAGGGGCACCCAAGGGGGAATGAGCAGTTCTTC. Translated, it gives CASSTEGHPRGNEQFF.

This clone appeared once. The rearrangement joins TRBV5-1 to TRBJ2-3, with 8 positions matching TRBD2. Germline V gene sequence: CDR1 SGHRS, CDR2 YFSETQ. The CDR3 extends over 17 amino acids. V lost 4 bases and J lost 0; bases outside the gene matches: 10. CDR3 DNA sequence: TGCGCCAGCAGCCGGGGGGGCGGAGGAACTAGCACAGATACGCAGTATTTT. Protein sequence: CASSRGGGGTSTDTQYF.

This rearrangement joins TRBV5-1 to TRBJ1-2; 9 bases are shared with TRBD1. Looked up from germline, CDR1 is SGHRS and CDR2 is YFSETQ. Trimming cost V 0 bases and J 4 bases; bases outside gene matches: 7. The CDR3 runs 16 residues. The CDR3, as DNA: TGCGCCAGCAGCTTGGTAGGGACAGGGCAATTCTATGGCTACACCTTC. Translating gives CASSLVGTGQFYGYTF. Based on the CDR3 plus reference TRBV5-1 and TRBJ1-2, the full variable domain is KAGVTQTPRYLIKTRGQQVTLSCSPISGHRSVSWYQQTPGQGLQFLFEYFSETQRNKGNFPGRFSGRQFSNSRSEMNVSTLELGDSALYLCASSLVGTGQFYGYTFGSGTRLTVV.

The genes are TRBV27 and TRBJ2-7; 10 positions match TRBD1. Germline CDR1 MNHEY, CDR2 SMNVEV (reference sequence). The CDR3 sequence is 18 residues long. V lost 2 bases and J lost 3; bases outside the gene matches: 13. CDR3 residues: CASSLRQGAQGPYYEQYF. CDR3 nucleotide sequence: TGTGCCAGCAGTTTAAGACAGGGGGCGCAGGGTCCATACTACGAGCAGTACTTC.

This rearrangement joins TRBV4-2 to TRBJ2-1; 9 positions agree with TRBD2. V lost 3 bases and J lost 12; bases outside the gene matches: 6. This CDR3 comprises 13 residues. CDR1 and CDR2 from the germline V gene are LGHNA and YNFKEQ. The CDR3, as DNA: TGTGCCAGCAGCCAGAAAATAGCGGGGGCGCAGTTCTTC. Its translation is CASSQKIAGAQFF.

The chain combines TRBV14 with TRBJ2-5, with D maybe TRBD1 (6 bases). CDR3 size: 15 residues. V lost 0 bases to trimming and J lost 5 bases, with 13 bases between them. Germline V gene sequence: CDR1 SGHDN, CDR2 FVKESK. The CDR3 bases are TGTGCCAGCAGCCAAGATTGGGGGCCCCGGGAGACCCAGTACTTC. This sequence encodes CASSQDWGPRETQYF.

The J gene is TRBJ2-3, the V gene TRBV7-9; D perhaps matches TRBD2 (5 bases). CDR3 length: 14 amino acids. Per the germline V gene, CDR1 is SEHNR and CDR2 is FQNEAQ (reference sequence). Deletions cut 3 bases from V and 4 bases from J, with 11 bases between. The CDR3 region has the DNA TGTGCCAGCAGCTTCCCGTGGGAGCCAGATACGCAGTATTTT. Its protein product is CASSFPWEPDTQYF.

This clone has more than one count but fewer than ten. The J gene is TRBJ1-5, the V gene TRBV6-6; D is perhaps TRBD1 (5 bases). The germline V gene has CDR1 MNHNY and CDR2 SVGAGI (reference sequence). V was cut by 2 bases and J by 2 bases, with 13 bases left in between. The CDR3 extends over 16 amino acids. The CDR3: CASSYPLVGGNQPQHF. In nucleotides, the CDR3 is TGTGCCAGCAGTTACCCGTTGGTAGGGGGCAATCAGCCCCAGCATTTT.

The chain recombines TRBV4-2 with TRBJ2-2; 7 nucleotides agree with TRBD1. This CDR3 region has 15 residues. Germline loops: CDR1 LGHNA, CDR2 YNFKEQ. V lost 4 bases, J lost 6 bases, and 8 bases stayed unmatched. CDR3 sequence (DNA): TGTGCCAGCAGCCCAAGACAGGGTCGGGCCGGGGAGCTGTTTTTT. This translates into CASSPRQGRAGELFF.

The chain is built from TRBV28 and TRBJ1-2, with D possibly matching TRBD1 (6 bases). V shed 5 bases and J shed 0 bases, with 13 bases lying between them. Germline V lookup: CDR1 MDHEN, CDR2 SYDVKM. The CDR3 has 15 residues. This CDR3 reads CASSPPQGTNYGYTF. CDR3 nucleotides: TGTGCCAGCAGTCCACCACAGGGCACTAACTATGGCTACACCTTC.

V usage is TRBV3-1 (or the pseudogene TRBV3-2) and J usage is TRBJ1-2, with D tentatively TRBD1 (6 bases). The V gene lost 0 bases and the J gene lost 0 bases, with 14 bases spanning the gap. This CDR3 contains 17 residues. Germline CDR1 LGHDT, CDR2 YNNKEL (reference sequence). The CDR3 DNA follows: TGTGCCAGCAGCCAAGAGGGGGGGCTTTATCCTAACTATGGCTACACCTTC. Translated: CASSQEGGLYPNYGYTF.

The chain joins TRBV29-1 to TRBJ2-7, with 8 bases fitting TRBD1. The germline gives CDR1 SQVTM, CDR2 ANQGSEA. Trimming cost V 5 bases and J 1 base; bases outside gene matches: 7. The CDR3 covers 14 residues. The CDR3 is CSVPGQESSYEQYF. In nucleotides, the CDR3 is TGCAGCGTTCCGGGACAGGAATCTTCCTACGAGCAGTACTTC.

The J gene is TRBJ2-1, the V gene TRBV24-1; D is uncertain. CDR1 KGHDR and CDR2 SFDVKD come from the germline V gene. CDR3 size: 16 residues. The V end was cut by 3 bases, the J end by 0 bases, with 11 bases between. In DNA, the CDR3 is TGTGCCACCAGTGATCTGAGCGTGAGCTCCTACAATGAGCAGTTCTTC. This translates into CATSDLSVSSYNEQFF.

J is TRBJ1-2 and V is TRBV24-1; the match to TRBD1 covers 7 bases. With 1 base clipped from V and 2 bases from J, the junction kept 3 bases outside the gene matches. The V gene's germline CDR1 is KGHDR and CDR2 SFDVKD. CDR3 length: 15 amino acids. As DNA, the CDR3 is TGTGCCACCAGTGATTTCAAGACAGGGAACTATGGCTACACCTTC. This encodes CATSDFKTGNYGYTF.